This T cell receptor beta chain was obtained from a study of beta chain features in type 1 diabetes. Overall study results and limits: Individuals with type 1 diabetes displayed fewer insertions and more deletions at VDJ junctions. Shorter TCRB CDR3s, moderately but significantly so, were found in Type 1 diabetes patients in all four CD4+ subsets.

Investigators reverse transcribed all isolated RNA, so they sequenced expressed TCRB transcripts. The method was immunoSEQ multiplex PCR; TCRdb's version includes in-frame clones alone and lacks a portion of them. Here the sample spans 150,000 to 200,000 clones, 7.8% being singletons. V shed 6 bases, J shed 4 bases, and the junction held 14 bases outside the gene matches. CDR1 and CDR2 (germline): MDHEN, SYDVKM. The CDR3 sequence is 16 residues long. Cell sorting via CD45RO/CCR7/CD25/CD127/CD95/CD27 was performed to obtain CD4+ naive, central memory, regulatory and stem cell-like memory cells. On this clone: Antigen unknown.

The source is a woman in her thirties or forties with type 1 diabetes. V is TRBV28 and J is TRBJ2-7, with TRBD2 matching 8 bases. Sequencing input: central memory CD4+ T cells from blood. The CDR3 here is CASRSRGGPGRYEQYF. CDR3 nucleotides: TGTGCCAGCAGGTCACGGGGGGGTCCGGGTCGGTACGAGCAGTACTTC.